This T cell receptor (beta chain) was sequenced during a study of T cells after yellow fever vaccination. The germline gives CDR1 SEHNR, CDR2 FQNEAQ (reference sequence). Trimming stripped 2 bases from V and 8 bases from J, with 7 bases between. There are 12 residues in the CDR3. UMIs and a universal primer site were added when TCR cDNA was made by 5'RACE template switching. One entry per CDR3 protein, called by TCRdb with MiXCR from the 5' RACE reads. The table includes roughly 250,000 distinct CDR3 sequences, 13% detected once. The sequence was collected from a man younger than 45 who received the YFV17D yellow fever vaccine. This sample comprised CD4+ T cells sorted from PBMCs, obtained 45 days after the yellow fever booster vaccination. The chain carries TRBV7-9 and TRBJ2-1, with no clear D. This CDR3 reads CASSLLAYEQFF. In nucleotides, the CDR3 is TGTGCCAGCAGCTTATTGGCGTATGAGCAGTTCTTC.